Presented here are 10 T cell receptor beta chains from one specimen sequenced in a study of blood T cells in healthy people across ages. A second PCR of about 6 to 12 cycles used a sample-barcoded 5' primer and a J-beta primer mix. TCRdb processed the 5' RACE reads anew with MiXCR; each CDR3 protein has one entry. The profile covers roughly 680,000 distinct CDR3 sequences, with more than 45% appearing a single time and 13% taken by the ten largest. The sequenced material came from blood. These receptors came from a woman of 80 years or more in good health.

The chain combines TRBV30 with TRBJ2-1; no reliable D call. Trimming took 8 bases from V and 1 from J, leaving 12 bases between them. The germline V gene encodes CDR1 GTSNPN and CDR2 SVGIG (reference sequence). The CDR3 runs to 13 residues. Here the CDR3 DNA reads TGTGCCGGAGCGACGAGATCCTACAATGAGCAGTTCTTC. The encoded protein is CAGATRSYNEQFF.

The chain has TRBV7-9 and TRBJ1-6; D not certain. Trimming took 1 base from V and 4 from J, leaving 5 bases between them. Per germline, CDR1 SEHNR and CDR2 FQNEAQ (reference sequence). The CDR3 covers 14 residues. The CDR3 loop is CASSLEQYNSPLHF. The CDR3, as DNA: TGTGCCAGCAGCTTAGAACAGTATAATTCACCCCTCCACTTT. Based on the CDR3 plus reference TRBV7-9 and TRBJ1-6, the full variable domain is DTGVSQNPRHKITKRGQNVTFRCDPISEHNRLYWYRQTLGQGPEFLTYFQNEAQLEKSRLLSDRFSAERPKGSFSTLEIQRTEQGDSAMYLCASSLEQYNSPLHFGNGTRLTVT.

CDR3 amino acids: CASSTGPSSYNEQFF. CDR3 sequence (DNA): TGTGCCAGCTCAACCGGACCTAGCTCCTACAATGAGCAGTTCTTC. The V and J genes are TRBV3-1 and TRBJ2-1; the D is unclear. This CDR3 comprises 15 residues. The V end was cut by 8 bases, the J end by 0 bases, with 14 bases between. Germline assignment: CDR1 LGHDT and CDR2 YNNKEL (reference sequence).

There are many counts of this clonotype. The chain links TRBV6-6 to TRBJ2-7, with D unresolved. The CDR3 is 13 amino acids. With 2 bases removed from V and 6 bases from J, the gap between germline ends came to 11 bases. Germline loops: CDR1 MNHNY, CDR2 SVGAGI (reference sequence). CDR3 amino acids: CASSYEIAREQYF. As DNA, the CDR3 is TGTGCCAGCAGTTACGAGATTGCGCGCGAGCAGTACTTC.

The rearrangement uses TRBV28 and TRBJ2-7; 8 nucleotides match TRBD2. The CDR3 spans 11 residues. The V segment lost 11 bases and the J segment 5 bases; nucleotides outside the gene matches: 5. Germline loops: CDR1 MDHEN, CDR2 SYDVKM. The CDR3 region is CAAAGGDEQYF. CDR3 nucleotides: TGTGCCGCTGCCGGGGGGGACGAGCAGTACTTC.

This clonotype was counted ten times or more. The chain combines TRBV7-2 with TRBJ2-1; maybe TRBD1 (6 bases). The CDR3 has 15 residues. The V gene's germline CDR1 is SGHTA and CDR2 FQGNSA. The V end was cut by 3 bases, the J end by 4 bases, with 13 bases between. DNA for the CDR3: TGTGCCAGCAGCTTCCAGGGGACACGGTACAATGAGCAGTTCTTC. This encodes CASSFQGTRYNEQFF.

This clonotype was recorded at least ten times. V is TRBV10-3 and J is TRBJ2-5, with D uncertain. Germline V gives CDR1 ENHRY, CDR2 SYGVKD. CDR3 length: 15 amino acids. The V end was cut by 0 bases, the J end by 2 bases, with 10 bases between. In DNA, the CDR3 is TGTGCCATCAGTGAGTCTGATGGAGCTCAAGAGACCCAGTACTTC. Protein sequence: CAISESDGAQETQYF.

This sequence joins TRBV6-1 and TRBJ1-1; D remains unclear. The germline CDR1 and CDR2 sequences are MNHNS and SASEGT. V was shortened by 2 bases and J by 7 bases, with 8 bases between the two germline ends. This CDR3 comprises 12 residues. CDR3 protein: CASSESGGEAFF. CDR3 bases: TGTGCCAGCAGTGAAAGTGGTGGTGAAGCTTTCTTT.

V gene TRBV28 combines with J gene TRBJ2-3; no reliable D call. This CDR3 has 13 residues. Trimming took 10 bases from V and 5 from J, leaving 16 bases between them. The germline V gene has CDR1 MDHEN and CDR2 SYDVKM. CDR3 protein: CATVPQDIDTQYF. The DNA of the CDR3 is TGTGCCACAGTTCCTCAGGATATAGATACGCAGTATTTT.

The J gene is TRBJ1-5, the V gene TRBV4-1; D gene ambiguous. The V gene's germline CDR1 is MGHRA and CDR2 YSYEKL. The CDR3 is 14 residues long. Trimming removed 4 bases at V and 9 bases at J, with 16 bases between. This CDR3 reads CASSPGREERPQHF. The DNA of the CDR3 is TGCGCCAGCAGCCCCGGACGGGAAGAAAGGCCCCAGCATTTT.